This is a list of T cell receptor beta chains from one sample in a study of shared clonotypes between healthy human individuals. TCRdb keeps only in-frame clones here, not all; method: immunoSEQ multiplex PCR. The table includes about 980,000 clones, approximately 80% detected once. Sequencing was performed on memory CD4+ T cells sorted from blood. The receptors originated from a man younger than 35 in good health. Each CDR3 is given with its conserved first and last residue. Fields, in order: V gene, clone size, J gene, D gene, CDR3 DNA, CDR3 protein. The D gene is left open where the match is weak. Size values are once, few and many counts, or a class for expanded clones, and some rows have none.

TRBV5-1	NA	TRBJ2-5	TRBD2	TGCGCCAGCAGCTCGGGTTTGGCGGGGGGCAAAGAGACCCAGTACTTC	CASSSGLAGGKETQYF
TRBV5-1	NA	TRBJ2-5	NA	TGCGCCAGCAGCTTGGAAGGAGAGACCCAGTACTTC	CASSLEGETQYF
TRBV18	NA	TRBJ1-2	NA	TGTGCCAGCTCCGGGCCGGAACAGGGTCACGGCTATGGCTACACCTTC	CASSGPEQGHGYGYTF
TRBV27	NA	TRBJ2-7	TRBD2	TGTGCCAGCAGAGTCTCCGGGACTAGTGGGGTCCGGAGCTCCTACGAGCAGTACTTC	CASRVSGTSGVRSSYEQYF
TRBV2	NA	TRBJ2-2	NA	TGTGCCAGCAGTGAACTTCAGGGAGCCGGGGAGCTGTTTTTT	CASSELQGAGELFF
TRBV10-3	NA	TRBJ2-5	NA	TGTGCCACTTGTCTAGCCGGAGAAGAGACCCAGTACTTC	CATCLAGEETQYF
TRBV9	NA	TRBJ1-1	NA	TGTGCCAGCAGCGCAGTAACGCAGGGAAACACTGAAGCTTTCTTT	CASSAVTQGNTEAFF
TRBV29-1	NA	TRBJ2-7	NA	TGCAGCGTTGAAAGTACCCATGGGGGCGAGCAGTACTTC	CSVESTHGGEQYF
TRBV19	NA	TRBJ1-2	TRBD1	TGTGCCAGTAGTATCGGACAGGGGTATGGCTACACCTTC	CASSIGQGYGYTF
TRBV5-6	NA	TRBJ2-5	TRBD1	TGTGCCAGCAGCCAACAGGGGACCCAAGAGACCCAGTACTTC	CASSQQGTQETQYF
TRBV28	few	TRBJ1-5	TRBD1	TGTGCCAGCAGCCCCTTATCCACAGGGGTCCATCAGCCCCAGCATTTT	CASSPLSTGVHQPQHF
TRBV30	NA	TRBJ1-1	NA	TGTGCCTGGAGTGCCCAGGTGAACACTGAAGCTTTCTTT	CAWSAQVNTEAFF
TRBV5-6	NA	TRBJ2-1	TRBD1	TGTGCCAGCAGCTTACGACAGGGAGAGCAGTTCTTC	CASSLRQGEQFF
TRBV5-1	few	TRBJ1-5	TRBD1	TGCGCCAGCAGCTTGGAGGGACAGGTAAATCAGCCCCAGCATTTT	CASSLEGQVNQPQHF
TRBV10-1	NA	TRBJ2-7	NA	TGCGCCAGCAGTGAAGGCAGGTTGGGCGAGCAGTACTTC	CASSEGRLGEQYF
TRBV5-1	many	TRBJ1-4	NA	TGCGCCAGCAGCTTTCGGGCAACTAATGAAAAACTGTTTTTT	CASSFRATNEKLFF
TRBV6-1	NA	TRBJ2-7	NA	TGTGCCAGCAGCGTAGGGGTCGGCGAGCAGTACTTC	CASSVGVGEQYF
TRBV28	NA	TRBJ2-5	TRBD1	TGTGCCAGCAGCCTCACAGGGGGCGGGTGGGAGACCCAGTACTTC	CASSLTGGGWETQYF
TRBV2	NA	TRBJ2-7	NA	TGTGCCAGCAGTGGGGACGTACGGATGGGGCAGTACTTC	CASSGDVRMGQYF
TRBV7-2	NA	TRBJ2-1	TRBD2	TGTGCCAGCAGCTTAGTGGTAGCGGGGGGGCGATATGAGCAGTTCTTC	CASSLVVAGGRYEQFF
TRBV6-6	NA	TRBJ1-2	NA	TGTGCCAGCAGTTACTCTGCGGGGGGCCACTATGGCTACACCTTC	CASSYSAGGHYGYTF
TRBV5-4	NA	TRBJ1-1	NA	TGTGCCAGCAGCTTGGTGCCGGGGTTAATGAACACTGAAGCTTTCTTT	CASSLVPGLMNTEAFF
TRBV15	NA	TRBJ1-5	NA	TGTGCCACCAGCATGAAGGATCAGCCCCAGCATTTT	CATSMKDQPQHF
TRBV5-8	NA	TRBJ1-5	NA	TGTGCCAGCAGCCTACGCAGAGGAAGCAATCAGCCCCAGCATTTT	CASSLRRGSNQPQHF
TRBV14	few	TRBJ1-2	NA	TGTGCCAGCAGCCAAGACAGGAGACGCCACACCTTC	CASSQDRRRHTF
TRBV5-6	NA	TRBJ2-7	NA	TGTGCCAGCAGCTTCCGGAATGTGGGCCCTAGATGGTACGAGCAGTACTTC	CASSFRNVGPRWYEQYF
TRBV28	once	TRBJ1-1	NA	TGTGCCAGCAGTTTAGGCGGGACCTTTCGGGGGACGAACACTGAAGCTTTCTTT	CASSLGGTFRGTNTEAFF
TRBV10-3	once	TRBJ1-3	NA	TGTGCCATCACTAGGGACTCTGGAAACACCATATATTTT	CAITRDSGNTIYF
TRBV10-1	NA	TRBJ1-6	NA	TGCGCCAGCAAAGTGGTAAGCTCCTATAATTCACCCCTCCACTTT	CASKVVSSYNSPLHF
TRBV2	NA	TRBJ1-4	NA	TGTGCCAGCGTCAGGGGAGGCGGGGAAAAACTGTTTTTT	CASVRGGGEKLFF
TRBV7-2	many	TRBJ2-2	NA	TGTGCCAGCAGCTTAGCGTACTTTACCGGGGAGCTGTTTTTT	CASSLAYFTGELFF
TRBV10-1	NA	TRBJ1-1	NA	TGCGCCAGCAGTGAGTCATCCGGGCGGGGTGAAGCTTTCTTT	CASSESSGRGEAFF
TRBV4-1	NA	TRBJ1-5	NA	TGCGCCAGCAGCCGCTTCGCGGGGCAGCCCCAGCATTTT	CASSRFAGQPQHF
TRBV29-1	NA	TRBJ2-3	NA	TGCAGCGGCCTCCGGGACGGACAAAGGGCGCAGTATTTT	CSGLRDGQRAQYF
TRBV6-1	NA	TRBJ1-1	NA	TGTGCCAGCAGTGTAATAGTGAACACTGAAGCTTTCTTT	CASSVIVNTEAFF
TRBV7-2	NA	TRBJ2-1	NA	TGTGCCAGCAGCTTAGAGGGCGGGCCCCACAATGAGCAGTTCTTC	CASSLEGGPHNEQFF
TRBV11-2	NA	TRBJ2-7	TRBD2	TGTGCCAGCAGCTTAGATTCCCCGCTAGCGGCGAACTCCTACGAGCAGTACTTC	CASSLDSPLAANSYEQYF
TRBV2	NA	TRBJ2-1	NA	TGTGCCAGCAGTGACGAAAACTCCTACAATGAGCAGTTCTTC	CASSDENSYNEQFF
TRBV14	NA	TRBJ1-2	NA	TGTGCCAGCAGCCAACGAACTAACAGGGTTTTGGAGTATGGCTACACCTTC	CASSQRTNRVLEYGYTF
TRBV9	NA	TRBJ1-1	NA	TGTGCCAGCAGCGTAGGCATCGACAGGAGGAACACTGAAGCTTTCTTT	CASSVGIDRRNTEAFF
TRBV5-1	NA	TRBJ2-7	TRBD2	TGCGCCAGCAGCTTGGCGGCTAGCGGGCTTGGGGTTGAGCAGTACTTC	CASSLAASGLGVEQYF
TRBV18	NA	TRBJ1-6	TRBD1	TGTGCCAGCTCACGTACAGGGGAAAACGGGACACCCCTCCACTTT	CASSRTGENGTPLHF
TRBV19	NA	TRBJ1-3	NA	TGTGCCAGTAGCACAGGTGCCACGGGAAACACCATATATTTT	CASSTGATGNTIYF